This record looks at one TCR beta chain sequence and its context. The antigen is not known. This sample is part of a study of CD8 T cell repertoires and HIV-1 epitope variants. As for the study in general: T cells were stimulated with Twenty-five Gag and Nef peptides separately. Control wells had CMV/EBV/flu peptides, negative Ebola AY9, or no peptide. Enriched T cells were co-cultured with equal numbers of autologous T cell-negative antigen-presenting cells.

Clones were read by immunoSEQ multiplex PCR, and TCRdb kept only the in-frame ones, dropping some. The table lists 4,000 to 5,500 clones, about 70% of them singletons. Sample: cultured CD8+ T cells derived from PBMCs. The sequence was obtained from a male donor with HIV.

The CDR3 here is CASSLEGVQETQYF. CDR3 nucleotide sequence: TGCGCCAGCAGCTTGGAAGGGGTACAAGAGACCCAGTACTTC. The chain has TRBV5-1 and TRBJ2-5; D might be TRBD1 (5 bases). There are 14 residues in the CDR3. Germline V gene data show CDR1 as SGHRS and CDR2 as YFSETQ. With 0 bases removed from V and 2 bases from J, the gap between germline ends came to 8 bases.